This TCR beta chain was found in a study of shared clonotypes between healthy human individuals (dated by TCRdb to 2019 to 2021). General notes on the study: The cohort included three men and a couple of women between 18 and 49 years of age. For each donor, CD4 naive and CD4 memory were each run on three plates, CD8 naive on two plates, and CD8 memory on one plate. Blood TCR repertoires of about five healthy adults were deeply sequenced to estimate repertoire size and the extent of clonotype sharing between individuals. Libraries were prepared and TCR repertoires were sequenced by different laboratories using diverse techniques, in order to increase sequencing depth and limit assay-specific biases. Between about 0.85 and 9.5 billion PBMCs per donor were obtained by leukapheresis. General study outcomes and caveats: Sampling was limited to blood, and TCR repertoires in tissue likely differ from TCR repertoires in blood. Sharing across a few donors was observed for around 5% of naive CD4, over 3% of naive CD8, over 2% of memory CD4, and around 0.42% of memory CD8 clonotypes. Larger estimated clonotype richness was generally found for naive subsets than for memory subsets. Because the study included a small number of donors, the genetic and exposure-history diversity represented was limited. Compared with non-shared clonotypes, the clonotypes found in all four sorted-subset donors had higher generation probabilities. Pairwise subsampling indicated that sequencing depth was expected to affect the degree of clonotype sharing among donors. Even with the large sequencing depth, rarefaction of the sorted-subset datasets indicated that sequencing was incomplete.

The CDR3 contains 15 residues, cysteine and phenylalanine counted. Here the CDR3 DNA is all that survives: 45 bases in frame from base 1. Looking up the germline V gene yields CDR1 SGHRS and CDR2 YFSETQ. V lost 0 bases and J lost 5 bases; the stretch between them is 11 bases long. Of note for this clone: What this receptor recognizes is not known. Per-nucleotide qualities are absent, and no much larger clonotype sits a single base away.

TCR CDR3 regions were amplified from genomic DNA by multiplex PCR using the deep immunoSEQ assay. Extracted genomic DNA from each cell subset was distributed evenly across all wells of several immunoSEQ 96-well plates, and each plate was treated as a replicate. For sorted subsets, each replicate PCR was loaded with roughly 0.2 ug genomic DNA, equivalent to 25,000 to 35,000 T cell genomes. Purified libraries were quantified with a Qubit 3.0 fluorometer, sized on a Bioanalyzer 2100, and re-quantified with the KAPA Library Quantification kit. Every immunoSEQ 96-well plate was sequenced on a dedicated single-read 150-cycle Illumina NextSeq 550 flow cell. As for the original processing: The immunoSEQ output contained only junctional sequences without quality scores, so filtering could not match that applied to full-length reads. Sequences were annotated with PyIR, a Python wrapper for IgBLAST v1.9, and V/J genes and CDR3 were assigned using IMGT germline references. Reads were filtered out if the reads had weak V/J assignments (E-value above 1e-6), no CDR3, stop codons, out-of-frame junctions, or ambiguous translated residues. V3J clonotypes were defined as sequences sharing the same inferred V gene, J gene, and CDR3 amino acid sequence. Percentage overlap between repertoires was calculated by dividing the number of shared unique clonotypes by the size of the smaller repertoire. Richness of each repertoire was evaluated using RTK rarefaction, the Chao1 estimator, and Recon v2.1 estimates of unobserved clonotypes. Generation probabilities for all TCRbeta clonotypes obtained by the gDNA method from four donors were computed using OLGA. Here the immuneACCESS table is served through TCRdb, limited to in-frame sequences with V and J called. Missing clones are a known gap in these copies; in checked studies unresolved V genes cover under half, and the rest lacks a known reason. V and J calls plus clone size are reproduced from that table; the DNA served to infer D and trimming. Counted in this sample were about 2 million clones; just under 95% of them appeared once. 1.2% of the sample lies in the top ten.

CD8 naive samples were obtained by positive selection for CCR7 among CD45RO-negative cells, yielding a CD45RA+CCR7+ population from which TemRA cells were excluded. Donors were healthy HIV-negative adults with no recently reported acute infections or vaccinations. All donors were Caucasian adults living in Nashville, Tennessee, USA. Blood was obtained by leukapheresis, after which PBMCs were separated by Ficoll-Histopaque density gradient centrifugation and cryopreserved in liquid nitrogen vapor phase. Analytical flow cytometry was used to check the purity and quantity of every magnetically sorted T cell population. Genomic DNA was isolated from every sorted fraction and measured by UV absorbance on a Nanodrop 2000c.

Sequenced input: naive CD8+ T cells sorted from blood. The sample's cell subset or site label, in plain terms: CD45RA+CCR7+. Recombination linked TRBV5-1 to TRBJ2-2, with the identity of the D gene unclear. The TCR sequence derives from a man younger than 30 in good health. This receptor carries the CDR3 CASSLGTLGTGELFF. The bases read TGCGCCAGCAGCTTGGGAACCCTAGGGACCGGGGAGCTGTTTTTT. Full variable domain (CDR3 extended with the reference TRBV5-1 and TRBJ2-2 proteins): KAGVTQTPRYLIKTRGQQVTLSCSPISGHRSVSWYQQTPGQGLQFLFEYFSETQRNKGNFPGRFSGRQFSNSRSEMNVSTLELGDSALYLCASSLGTLGTGELFFGEGSRLTVL.